One and the same sample provided the 19 T cell receptor beta chains below, sequenced in a study of T-cell reconstitution after alpha-beta-depleted transplantation in children (dated by TCRdb to about 2016). Per the publication, the treatment or condition label means: allogeneic hematopoietic cell transplantation with graft depleted of TCRalphabeta T cells and CD19 B cells. Receptor amplification or capture employed PCR. The data were produced on an Illumina HiSeq 2500. To normalize quantification of the TCRbeta repertoire, the TCR libraries were built with molecular barcoding that relied on unique molecular identifiers. Starting from the raw public reads, TCRdb applied fastp trimming at Q25, assembled clones with MiXCR and retained in-frame beta chains. Each entry merges the rows of one CDR3 protein and shows their most common DNA and genes. For this sample there are 77,000 or so distinct CDR3 sequences; around 18% appear just once. About 54% of the sample comes from the top ten.

Source: PBMCs, mostly from graft donor cells, taken 360 days after TCRalphabeta/CD19-depleted stem cell transplant. The receptors come from a male patient aged 2 to 10 who had a stem cell transplant for acute lymphoblastic leukemia, so the T cells may come from the graft donor.

This clonotype has at least ten counts. The chain joins TRBV10-3 to TRBJ2-3; D is undetermined. The CDR3 consists of 11 residues. The V and J ends lost 4 bases and 5 bases respectively, with 4 bases between them. Germline loops: CDR1 ENHRY, CDR2 SYGVKD. The CDR3, as DNA: TGTGCCATCAGTGGACGAGATACGCAGTATTTT. Translated: CAISGRDTQYF.

The J gene is TRBJ2-1, the V gene TRBV2; 9 bases fit TRBD1. Germline lookup yields CDR1 SNHLY and CDR2 FYNNEI. The CDR3 spans 14 residues. After removal of 5 bases from V and 5 bases from J, the junction contained 4 bases not matched to a gene. The DNA of the CDR3 is TGTGCCAGCAGTCTACGGACAGGGGACAATGAGCAGTTCTTC. Translating it yields CASSLRTGDNEQFF. Filled out from reference TRBV2 and TRBJ2-1, the complete variable domain reads EPEVTQTPSHQVTQMGQEVILRCVPISNHLYFYWYRQILGQKVEFLVSFYNNEISEKSEIFDDQFSVERPDGSNFTLKIRSTKLEDSAMYFCASSLRTGDNEQFFGPGTRLTVL.

This sequence joins TRBV7-9 and TRBJ2-5, with 8 bases matching TRBD1. In germline, CDR1 is SEHNR, CDR2 FQNEAQ (reference sequence). This CDR3 contains 15 residues. V gave up 2 bases and J gave up 1 base; unmatched junction bases: 3. The CDR3 spells CASSLWGQVQETQYF. CDR3 DNA sequence: TGTGCCAGCAGCTTATGGGGACAGGTCCAAGAGACCCAGTACTTC.

The chain uses TRBV2 and TRBJ2-3, with 10 bases aligning to TRBD2. This CDR3 has 17 amino acids. The germline V gene encodes CDR1 SNHLY and CDR2 FYNNEI. The junction had 13 bases not matched to a gene; V was cut back by 9 bases and J by 1 base. DNA of the CDR3: TGTGCCAGAGGGGGCAGGAAGCTAGCGGGAGGCACAGATACGCAGTATTTT. Protein product: CARGGRKLAGGTDTQYF. Supplemented by reference TRBV2 and TRBJ2-3, the full variable domain reads EPEVTQTPSHQVTQMGQEVILRCVPISNHLYFYWYRQILGQKVEFLVSFYNNEISEKSEIFDDQFSVERPDGSNFTLKIRSTKLEDSAMYFCARGGRKLAGGTDTQYFGPGTRLTVL.

This clonotype was seen a handful of times. The genes are TRBV6-5 and TRBJ1-3, with D uncertain. CDR1 is MNHEY and CDR2 is SVGAGI in the germline V gene. Trimming shortened V by 3 bases and J by 0 bases, and 3 bases separated the two germline ends. CDR3 length: 13 residues. DNA for the CDR3: TGTGCCAGCAGTTATCGCTCTGGAAACACCATATATTTT. It codes for CASSYRSGNTIYF.

The genes are TRBV11-2 and TRBJ2-1, with D maybe TRBD1 (5 bases). CDR1 and CDR2 from the germline V gene are SGHAT and FQNNGV. This CDR3 spans 14 amino acids. The V and J ends lost 6 bases and 4 bases respectively, with 13 bases between them. CDR3 residues: CASRTVSTYNEQFF. CDR3 DNA: TGTGCCAGCAGGACAGTTTCCACTTACAATGAGCAGTTCTTC. The full variable domain, in which reference TRBV11-2 and TRBJ2-1 provide the parts outside the CDR3, is EAGVAQSPRYKIIEKRQSVAFWCNPISGHATLYWYQQILGQGPKLLIQFQNNGVVDDSQLPKDRFSAERLKGVDSTLKIQPAKLEDSAVYLCASRTVSTYNEQFFGPGTRLTVL.

J is TRBJ2-5 and V is TRBV24-1; D may correspond to TRBD1 or TRBD2 (6 bases each). CDR1 and CDR2 (germline): KGHDR, SFDVKD. V shed 9 bases and J shed 1 base, with 11 bases lying between them. The CDR3 consists of 13 residues. The CDR3 is CATAGQSQETQYF. The CDR3 bases are TGTGCCACCGCGGGACAATCCCAAGAGACCCAGTACTTC.

This clonotype was counted at least ten times. This chain uses TRBV20-1 with TRBJ2-1, with 7 bases matching TRBD2. CDR1 and CDR2 from the germline V gene are DFQATT and SNEGSKA (reference sequence). The CDR3 extends over 13 amino acids. V was pared by 7 bases and J by 3 bases, with 6 bases of the junction left unmatched. The CDR3 protein is CSGTGTIYNEQFF. CDR3 sequence (DNA): TGCAGTGGGACCGGGACTATCTACAATGAGCAGTTCTTC.

This clonotype was observed a few times. The chain recombines TRBV3-1 with TRBJ2-3, with a possible D match to TRBD1 (6 bases). V lost 1 base to trimming and J lost 4 bases, with 15 bases between them. The V gene's germline CDR1 is LGHDT and CDR2 YNNKEL (reference sequence). The CDR3 is 16 residues long. The chain's CDR3 is CASSQGLVRGPDTQYF. The CDR3 DNA follows: TGTGCCAGCAGCCAAGGGCTGGTCAGGGGCCCAGATACGCAGTATTTT.

This clonotype showed up many times. The chain is built from TRBV24-1 and TRBJ1-2, with D uncertain. The CDR3 covers 11 residues. The germline V gene has CDR1 KGHDR and CDR2 SFDVKD. V lost 3 bases and J 4 bases, leaving 2 bases between the germline ends. The CDR3 here is CATSDVYGYTF. In DNA form, the CDR3 reads TGTGCCACCAGTGATGTCTATGGCTACACCTTC.

The sample holds one count of this clonotype. The chain couples TRBV5-2 to TRBJ2-5; no DNA check was done on the table's D call, TRBD1. TRBV5-2 is recorded as a pseudogene. This CDR3 contains 12 residues. CDR3 sequence (DNA): TGTGCCAGCAAAACAGGGGTTGAGACCCAGTACTTC. The encoded protein is CASKTGVETQYF.

This clonotype was found a few times. The rearrangement links TRBV5-1 to TRBJ2-4; 9 bases match TRBD1. This CDR3 is 15 amino acids long. With V trimmed by 5 bases and J by 0 bases, 3 bases remained unmatched. Germline V lookup: CDR1 SGHRS, CDR2 YFSETQ. Here the CDR3 reads CASRGQGIAKNIQYF. The CDR3 DNA reads TGCGCCAGCAGGGGACAGGGTATAGCCAAAAACATTCAGTACTTC.

This clonotype showed up many times. J is TRBJ1-1 and V is TRBV6-5; tentative D call: TRBD1 (6 bases). The CDR3 covers 13 residues. Trimming removed 5 bases from V and 4 bases from J, with 11 bases in between. CDR1 and CDR2 (germline): MNHEY, SVGAGI. CDR3 region: CASSHGQSTEAFF. The CDR3, as DNA: TGTGCCAGCAGTCACGGACAGAGCACTGAAGCTTTCTTT.

This clonotype was recorded a few times. The V gene is TRBV20-1, the J gene TRBJ2-2; D is uncertain. V gave up 2 bases and J gave up 3 bases, with 7 bases separating them. Germline CDR1 and CDR2: DFQATT and SNEGSKA (reference sequence). This CDR3 has 13 amino acids. The CDR3 coding sequence is TGCAGTGCTAGAATACGGGACACCGGGGAGCTGTTTTTT. This sequence encodes CSARIRDTGELFF.

The rearrangement joins TRBV6-2 or TRBV6-3 to TRBJ1-5; 8 bases match TRBD1. The length of the CDR3 is 14 residues. After removal of 6 bases from V and 6 bases from J, the junction contained 7 bases not matched to a gene. The germline gives CDR1 MNHEY, CDR2 SVGEGT. As DNA, the CDR3 is TGTGCCAGCAGCCGCCGGACAGGGAGTCAGCCCCAGCATTTT. Translated: CASSRRTGSQPQHF.

This clonotype was seen only a few times. V gene TRBV12-3 or TRBV12-4 combines with J gene TRBJ2-2, with 11 bases lining up with TRBD2. CDR3 length equals 17 residues. The V and J ends lost 6 bases and 7 bases, in that order; junction bases with no gene match: 13. The CDR3 spells CASRPQGTSGSNGELFF. The CDR3, as DNA: TGTGCCAGCAGACCACAGGGAACTAGCGGGAGTAACGGGGAGCTGTTTTTT.

The table lists this clonotype with a few counts. The genes are TRBV15 and TRBJ1-6, with D perhaps TRBD1 (5 bases). The length of the CDR3 is 14 residues. V dropped 4 bases and J dropped 9 bases, with 13 bases sitting between them. Germline loops: CDR1 LNHNV, CDR2 YYDKDF (reference sequence). The CDR3 protein is CATSKPPGFSPLHF. The CDR3 DNA is TGTGCCACCAGCAAACCACCAGGGTTTTCACCCCTCCACTTT.

This chain links TRBV6-1 with TRBJ1-2, with D possibly being TRBD1 (6 bases). CDR1 is MNHNS, CDR2 SASEGT, per germline. The CDR3 covers 15 residues. Between the trimmed V and J ends, which lost 6 bases and 2 bases, there was a span of 16 bases. CDR3 DNA sequence: TGTGCCAGCAGGCAACAGGGAAACGGGAACTATGGCTACACCTTC. Translating gives CASRQQGNGNYGYTF.

This chain uses TRBV6-1 with TRBJ2-1; no firm D call. Between the trimmed V and J ends, which lost 6 bases and 5 bases, there was a span of 17 bases. The CDR3 has 15 residues. The V gene's germline CDR1 is MNHNS and CDR2 SASEGT. CDR3 loop: CASRTSRRSHNEQFF. CDR3 nucleotides: TGTGCCAGCAGGACTTCCCGGAGAAGTCACAATGAGCAGTTCTTC.